This T cell receptor (beta chain) emerged from a study of shared clonotypes between healthy human individuals. Overall study: For every donor, three CD4 naive, three CD4 memory, two CD8 naive and one CD8 memory plates were used. Study results and caveats: Shared across several donors were about 4.6% of the naive CD4 clonotypes.

The healthy adult donors were HIV-negative and reported no recent acute infections or vaccinations. This CDR3 is built from 15 residues. The V gene end was trimmed by 0 bases and the J gene end by 5 bases; junction bases not matched to a gene: 5. Germline CDR1 and CDR2: SGHTA and FQGNSA. This clone was counted a single time. The antigen remains undetermined. Template for every sorted-subset replicate PCR totaled around 200 ng DNA, tens of thousands of T cell genomes. Libraries were prepared by immunoSEQ multiplex PCR; TCRdb keeps only in-frame clonotypes and omits some of them. This table holds about 2,500,000 clones, over 85% found once.

The TCR was taken from a man between 18 and 29 years old in good health. V gene TRBV7-2 combines with J gene TRBJ2-7; TRBD2 aligns across 9 bases. The sequencing input was naive CD4+ T cells sorted from blood. Subset in this sample: CD45RA+ positively selected. The CDR3 coding sequence is TGTGCCAGCAGCTTAGCTAGCGGGAGTAGGAACGAGCAGTACTTC. It is translated as CASSLASGSRNEQYF.